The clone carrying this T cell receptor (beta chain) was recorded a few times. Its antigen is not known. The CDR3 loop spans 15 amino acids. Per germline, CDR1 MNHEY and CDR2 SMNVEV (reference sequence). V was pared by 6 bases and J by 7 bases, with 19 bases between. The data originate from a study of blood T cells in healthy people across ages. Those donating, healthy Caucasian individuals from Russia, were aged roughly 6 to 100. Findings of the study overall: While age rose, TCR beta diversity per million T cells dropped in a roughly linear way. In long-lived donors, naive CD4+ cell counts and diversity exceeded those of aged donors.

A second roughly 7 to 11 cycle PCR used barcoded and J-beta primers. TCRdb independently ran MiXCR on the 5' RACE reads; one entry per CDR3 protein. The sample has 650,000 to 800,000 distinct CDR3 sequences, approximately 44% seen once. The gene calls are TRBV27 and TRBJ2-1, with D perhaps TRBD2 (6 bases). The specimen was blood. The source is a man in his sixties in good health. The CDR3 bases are TGTGCCAGCAGGTGGATAATGACTAGTTCTAATGAGCAGTTCTTC. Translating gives CASRWIMTSSNEQFF.